In this sample, the clone carrying this T cell receptor beta chain turned up many times. Its cognate antigen is unknown. This specimen belongs to a study of T cells after yellow fever vaccination. Study-level information: The authors prepared low-cell-number fractions using SMART-Seq v4 Ultra Low Input.

TCR cDNA, made by 5'RACE template switching, carried an added universal primer site and UMIs. Via MiXCR, TCRdb re-called the 5' RACE reads, giving one row per CDR3 protein. Here the sample spans a few hundred thousand distinct CDR3 sequences, about 3.5% being singletons. General study points: A weaker secondary response peaked on day 5, the primary on day 15.

This CDR3 is 16 amino acids long. V gave up 2 bases and J gave up 0 bases, with 16 bases separating them. Germline V CDR1 and CDR2: DFQATT, SNEGSKA (reference sequence). This clonotype originated in a young man who received the YFV17D yellow fever vaccine. The chain uses TRBV20-1 and TRBJ1-2, with a tentative D call TRBD1 (6 bases). The source material was PBMCs, sampled on the day of the yellow fever booster vaccination. The CDR3 reads CSARLDRPRANYGYTF. The CDR3 DNA sequence: TGCAGTGCTAGACTTGACAGGCCGCGAGCTAACTATGGCTACACCTTC.